A single sample is the source of the 12 T cell receptor beta chains below, sequenced in a study of cytomegalovirus exposure and HLA in healthy donors. Researchers ran the PCR with 60 Vbeta and 13 Jbeta primers. The table came from immunoSEQ multiplex PCR; TCRdb's copy has only in-frame clones and leaves some out. The sample records roughly 90,000 clones, about 87% being singletons. The sequencing sample was made of PBMCs. Every receptor here comes from a man between 18 and 29 years old in good health and CMV-seronegative.

Only one count was recorded for this clone. At one of its ends the junction is not consistent with the germline gene, which may arise from a read error. The chain uses TRBV7-9 and TRBJ2-1; 10 nucleotides line up with TRBD2. The length of the CDR3 is 16 residues. Per the germline V gene, CDR1 is SEHNR and CDR2 is FQNEAQ (reference sequence). CDR3 in amino acids: CSSLLSPAGGHDEQFF. As DNA, the CDR3 is TGTTCCAGCCTCTTATCTCCAGCGGGAGGGCACGATGAGCAGTTCTTC.

This clone was observed a single time. This chain's CDR3 is CASSFRDRLAEQFF. CDR3 nucleotide sequence: TGTGCCAGCAGCTTCCGGGACAGACTGGCTGAGCAGTTCTTC. The rearrangement uses TRBV5-6 and TRBJ2-1; 7 nucleotides align to TRBD1. V shed 2 bases, J shed 9 bases, and the junction held 8 bases outside the gene matches. CDR3 size: 14 residues. Germline assignment: CDR1 SGHDT and CDR2 YYEEEE. The full variable domain, its missing parts supplied by reference TRBV5-6 and TRBJ2-1, is DAGVTQSPTHLIKTRGQQVTLRCSPKSGHDTVSWYQQALGQGPQFIFQYYEEEERQRGNFPDRFSGHQFPNYSSELNVNALLLGDSALYLCASSFRDRLAEQFFGPGTRLTVL.

The chain joins TRBV13 to TRBJ2-1, with TRBD2 as a possible D gene (5 bases). CDR3 length: 15 amino acids. From germline, CDR1 is PRHDT and CDR2 FYEKMQ (reference sequence). Trimming stripped 5 bases from V and 10 bases from J, with 21 bases between. CDR3 nucleotide sequence: TGTGCCAGCAGCGGATTTGAGGGCGATCTGGGGGAGCAGTTCTTC. Protein product: CASSGFEGDLGEQFF.

The chain carries TRBV28 and TRBJ2-7; a weak D match, TRBD1 (6 bases). Germline V gene sequence: CDR1 MDHEN, CDR2 SYDVKM. V was pared by 3 bases and J by 6 bases, with 18 bases between. CDR3 length equals 15 residues. CDR3 sequence reads: CASSFISGTRTEQYF. The CDR3 nucleotides read TGTGCCAGCAGTTTTATATCCGGGACAAGGACCGAGCAGTACTTC.

The chain couples TRBV4-2 to TRBJ2-3; 8 bases agree with TRBD2. Germline trimming cut 3 bases from V and 3 bases from J; bases unmatched to any gene: 5. This CDR3 comprises 15 residues. Germline V lookup: CDR1 LGHNA, CDR2 YNFKEQ. The CDR3 is CASSQAGGETDTQYF. The CDR3 coding sequence is TGTGCCAGCAGCCAGGCCGGGGGGGAGACAGATACGCAGTATTTT.

V is TRBV19 and J is TRBJ2-7; 10 bases match TRBD1. This CDR3 region has 14 residues. J gave up 1 base and V 8 bases, and 5 bases lay outside the gene matches. Germline V gene lookup returns CDR1 LNHDA and CDR2 SQIVND (reference sequence). The CDR3 DNA reads as TGTGCCAGTGGGAAGGGACAGGGGTCCTACGAGCAGTACTTC. Protein product: CASGKGQGSYEQYF.

CDR3 DNA sequence: TGTGCCAGCAGCTTGAGTATGCGGACACCCGGGGAGACCCAGTACTTC. Translation gives CASSLSMRTPGETQYF. The V gene is TRBV5-6, the J gene TRBJ2-5, with a weak D call TRBD1 (5 bases). Per the germline V gene, CDR1 is SGHDT and CDR2 is YYEEEE. The CDR3 spans 16 residues. Trimming left V 1 base short and J 5 bases short, with 18 bases between.

The V gene is TRBV28, the J gene TRBJ2-7; 7 nucleotides align to TRBD2. Germline CDR1 is MDHEN and CDR2 is SYDVKM. The CDR3 is 15 amino acids. V shed 6 bases and J 0 bases; nucleotides not matched to a gene: 8. As DNA, the CDR3 is TGTGCCAGCAGATCGTCGGGGGGAAACTCCTACGAGCAGTACTTC. As protein: CASRSSGGNSYEQYF.

V usage is TRBV28 and J usage is TRBJ2-7; possible D gene TRBD1, 5 bases. V gave up 5 bases and J gave up 2 bases, with 13 bases separating them. Germline CDR1 MDHEN, CDR2 SYDVKM. The CDR3 extends over 14 amino acids. The CDR3 is CASSQSGFTYEQYF. In DNA, the CDR3 is TGTGCCAGCAGTCAATCAGGGTTTACCTACGAGCAGTACTTC.

This sequence joins TRBV28 and TRBJ2-7; no reliable D call. Germline V lookup: CDR1 MDHEN, CDR2 SYDVKM. This CDR3 is built from 12 residues. Trimming cost V 4 bases and J 3 bases, with 7 bases left between them. The CDR3 bases are TGTGCCAGCAGTTATATCAGCTACGAGCAGTACTTC. This codes for CASSYISYEQYF.

This sequence joins TRBV28 and TRBJ2-3; 8 nucleotides align to TRBD2. Germline loops: CDR1 MDHEN, CDR2 SYDVKM. CDR3 length: 14 residues. Trimming at V came to 6 bases and at J to 10 bases, leaving 12 bases not matched to a gene. The CDR3 spells CASSLGTGLASQYF. The CDR3 DNA reads TGTGCCAGCAGCCTAGGGACCGGACTAGCTTCGCAGTATTTT.

The sample holds a few counts of this clone. The chain carries TRBV6-4 and TRBJ2-1; TRBD2 matches 9 bases. Germline V gives CDR1 MRHNA, CDR2 SNTAGT. With 9 bases clipped from V and 8 bases from J, the junction kept 17 bases outside the gene matches. There are 16 residues in the CDR3. The CDR3 protein is CASNSEAGGSPDEQFF. Here the CDR3 DNA reads TGTGCCAGTAATTCTGAAGCGGGAGGTTCTCCCGATGAGCAGTTCTTC.